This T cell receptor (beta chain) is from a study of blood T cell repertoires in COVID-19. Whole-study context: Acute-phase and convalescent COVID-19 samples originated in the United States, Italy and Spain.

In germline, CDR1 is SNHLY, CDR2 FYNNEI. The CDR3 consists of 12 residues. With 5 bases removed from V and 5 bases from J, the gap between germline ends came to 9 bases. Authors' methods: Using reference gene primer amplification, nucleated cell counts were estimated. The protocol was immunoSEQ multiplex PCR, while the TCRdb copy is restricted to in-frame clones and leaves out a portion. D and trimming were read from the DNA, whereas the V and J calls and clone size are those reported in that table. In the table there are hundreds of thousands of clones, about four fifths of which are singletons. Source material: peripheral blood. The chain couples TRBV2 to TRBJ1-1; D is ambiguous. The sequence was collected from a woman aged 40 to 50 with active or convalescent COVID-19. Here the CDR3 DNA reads TGTGCCAGCAGTCCGACTGTTACTGAAGCTTTCTTT. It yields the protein CASSPTVTEAFF.